Listed below are T cell receptor beta chains from one sample, sequenced in a study of blood T cell repertoires in COVID-19. Assay used: immunoSEQ multiplex PCR; TCRdb lists only in-frame clones, some missing. The repertoire holds approximately 150,000 clones, with more than 75% as singletons. Sequences were obtained from peripheral blood. The receptors stem from a human donor with acute or convalescent COVID-19. The donor label of this sample is uncertain. Both conserved end residues are part of each CDR3. D genes are given only for firm matches. The size field is filled for only some rows; it gives once, few, many or a size class.

>TRBJ2-5|TRBV5-8|-|TRBD2
CASSPGLEQETQYF
TGTGCCAGCAGCCCGGGACTAGAACAAGAGACCCAGTACTTC
>TRBJ1-5|TRBV4-2|once|TRBD1
CASSPDRGHQPQHF
TGTGCCAGCAGCCCCGACAGGGGGCATCAGCCCCAGCATTTT
>TRBJ1-5|TRBV19|once|-
CASSILLSGALRPQHF
TGTGCCAGTAGTATTCTCTTGAGTGGGGCCCTCAGACCCCAGCATTTT
>TRBJ1-2|TRBV19|-|-
CASSTEGFNYGYTF
TGTGCCAGTAGTACTGAGGGTTTTAACTATGGCTACACCTTC
>TRBJ1-1|TRBV25-1|-|-
CASSAEVRAFF
TGTGCCAGCAGCGCGGAGGTAAGAGCTTTCTTT
>TRBJ1-4|TRBV19|-|-
CASRQAPGATNEKLFF
TGTGCCAGTAGACAGGCCCCAGGCGCGACTAATGAAAAACTGTTTTTT
>TRBJ1-4|TRBV5-1|-|-
CASSLGQGNEKLFF
TGCGCCAGCAGCTTGGGTCAGGGGAATGAAAAACTGTTTTTT
>TRBJ2-7|TRBV10-3|-|-
CAISDLAYEQYF
TGTGCCATCAGTGACCTCGCCTACGAGCAGTACTTC
>TRBJ2-7|TRBV27|-|TRBD2
CASRGGGSYEQYF
TGTGCCAGCAGGGGCGGGGGCTCCTACGAGCAGTACTTC
>TRBJ2-3|TRBV28|-|-
CASSQRVGGALDTQYF
TGTGCCAGCAGTCAGCGGGTTGGGGGGGCGTTAGATACGCAGTATTTT
>TRBJ1-3|TRBV18|few|-
CASSNPVESGNTIYF
TGTGCCAGCTCAAACCCGGTTGAATCTGGAAACACCATATATTTT
>TRBJ2-7|TRBV4-2|-|-
CASSQDPQQGAYEQYF
TGTGCCAGCAGCCAAGATCCCCAACAGGGAGCCTACGAGCAGTACTTC
>TRBJ1-2|TRBV7-9|-|-
CASSWRGGIYGYTF
TGTGCCAGCAGCTGGAGAGGGGGAATCTATGGCTACACCTTC
>TRBJ1-1|TRBV7-9|-|-
CASSLQGNEAFF
TGTGCCAGCAGCTTGCAGGGAAATGAAGCTTTCTTT
>TRBJ1-1|TRBV5-1|once|-
CASSFREQINTEAFF
TGCGCCAGCAGCTTCAGGGAACAGATAAACACTGAAGCTTTCTTT
>TRBJ1-6|TRBV15|-|TRBD1
CATSEGQGAVNSPLHF
TGTGCCACCAGCGAAGGGCAGGGGGCTGTAAATTCACCCCTCCACTTT
>TRBJ1-2|TRBV7-9|few|TRBD1
CASSLQGNNYGYTF
TGTGCCAGCAGCCTACAGGGGAATAACTATGGCTACACCTTC
>TRBJ2-7|TRBV5-1|-|-
CASSSYRDHEQYF
TGCGCCAGCAGCTCATACAGGGACCACGAGCAGTACTTC
>TRBJ1-1|TRBV11-1|-|TRBD1
CASSLGDRGMNTEAFF
TGTGCCAGCAGCTTAGGAGACAGGGGTATGAACACTGAAGCTTTCTTT
>TRBJ1-2|TRBV5-1|-|-
CASSRIGSSGENYGYTF
TGCGCCAGCAGCCGAATAGGTTCCTCGGGGGAGAACTATGGCTACACCTTC
>TRBJ2-1|TRBV9|-|-
CASSVRGLSYNEQFF
TGTGCCAGCAGCGTAAGGGGCCTCTCCTACAATGAGCAGTTCTTC
>TRBJ2-5|TRBV21-1|-|-
CASSPPAGTEQETQYF
TGTGCCAGCAGCCCCCCGGCCGGGACAGAGCAAGAGACCCAGTACTTC
>TRBJ1-3|TRBV20-1|-|-
CSAGRGNTIYF
TGCAGTGCCGGGAGAGGGAACACCATATATTTT
>TRBJ1-1|TRBV7-2|-|-
CASSLVPGETEAFF
TGTGCCAGCAGCTTAGTTCCCGGGGAAACTGAAGCTTTCTTT
>TRBJ1-5|TRBV19|many|-
CASSGGLGQPQHF
TGTGCCAGTAGTGGAGGGTTAGGACAGCCCCAGCATTTT
>TRBJ1-2|TRBV5-1|-|TRBD1
CASSLAGGNTGGYTF
TGCGCCAGCAGCTTGGCAGGGGGGAATACTGGTGGCTACACCTTC
>TRBJ2-1|TRBV6-2/TRBV6-3|-|TRBD2
CASSRQRGGRDEQFF
TGTGCCAGCAGCCGGCAGCGGGGGGGCCGGGATGAGCAGTTCTTC
>TRBJ2-3|TRBV6-5|-|TRBD2
CATRGGTDTQYF
TGTGCCACTCGGGGGGGAACAGATACGCAGTATTTT
>TRBJ1-6|TRBV2|-|-
CASRGSGIEPLHF
TGTGCCAGCAGAGGATCAGGAATAGAACCCCTCCACTTT
>TRBJ2-7|TRBV6-2/TRBV6-3|-|TRBD1
CASSFGQGFYEQYF
TGTGCCAGCAGTTTCGGACAGGGTTTCTACGAGCAGTACTTC
>TRBJ1-3|TRBV19|-|TRBD1
CASRKRQGNSGNTIYF
TGTGCCAGTAGAAAAAGACAGGGAAACTCTGGAAACACCATATATTTT
>TRBJ2-5|TRBV25-1|-|-
CASSEGAWGGLQETQYF
TGTGCCAGCAGTGAAGGGGCCTGGGGAGGCTTACAAGAGACCCAGTACTTC
>TRBJ1-1|TRBV21-1|few|-
CASRPPKGGTEAFF
TGTGCCAGCAGACCTCCCAAAGGGGGCACTGAAGCTTTCTTT
>TRBJ1-1|TRBV7-2|-|-
CASSATGLRNTEAFF
TGTGCCAGCAGCGCCACCGGACTGAGGAACACTGAAGCTTTCTTT
>TRBJ1-1|TRBV7-2|few|-
CASSLGGLNTEAFF
TGTGCCAGCAGCTTGGGAGGCTTGAACACTGAAGCTTTCTTT
>TRBJ1-5|TRBV12-5|-|-
CASGLEMNRAYSNQPQHF
TGTGCTAGTGGTTTGGAAATGAACCGAGCTTATAGCAATCAGCCCCAGCATTTT
>TRBJ2-2|TRBV6-5|-|-
CASSYFLADRELFF
TGTGCCAGCAGTTACTTCTTGGCGGACAGAGAGCTGTTTTTT
>TRBJ2-3|TRBV7-6|-|TRBD2
CASSLGTSGGVTDTQYF
TGTGCCAGCAGCCTGGGGACTAGCGGGGGGGTCACAGATACGCAGTATTTT
>TRBJ1-2|TRBV2|-|TRBD1
CASSEETGLGVDGYTF
TGTGCCAGCAGTGAGGAGACAGGGCTCGGTGTGGATGGCTACACCTTC
>TRBJ2-5|TRBV6-6|-|-
CASSYGRRYQETQYF
TGTGCCAGCAGTTACGGCCGGAGGTACCAAGAGACCCAGTACTTC
>TRBJ1-1|TRBV7-2|-|TRBD1
CASSFGQAEPEAFF
TGTGCCAGCAGCTTCGGACAGGCTGAGCCTGAAGCTTTCTTT
>TRBJ2-7|TRBV7-6|-|-
CASSLARGTYEQYF
TGTGCCAGCAGCTTAGCAAGAGGGACCTACGAGCAGTACTTC
>TRBJ1-1|TRBV27|few|TRBD1
CATSDRFNTEAFF
TGTGCCACATCGGACAGGTTCAACACTGAAGCTTTCTTT
>TRBJ2-7|TRBV5-1|-|TRBD1
CASSYDRVSFYEQYF
TGCGCCAGCAGCTATGACAGGGTGTCCTTCTACGAGCAGTACTTC
>TRBJ1-5|TRBV19|once|-
CASSIAGSSNQPQHF
TGTGCCAGTAGTATTGCGGGATCTAGCAATCAGCCCCAGCATTTT
>TRBJ1-4|TRBV9|-|-
CASSSTGLGGEKLFF
TGTGCCAGCAGCTCAACCGGGTTGGGAGGTGAAAAACTGTTTTTT
>TRBJ1-5|TRBV6-5|-|-
CASRGSGGRQPQHF
TGTGCCAGCAGGGGCTCGGGGGGCCGACAGCCCCAGCATTTT
>TRBJ2-3|TRBV2|-|-
CARRGSTDTQYF
TGTGCCAGACGGGGTAGCACAGATACGCAGTATTTT